A single T cell receptor beta chain is shown here with its context. Its antigen is unidentified. The entry originates in a study of T cell responses to AZD1222 COVID-19 vaccine. Findings and caveats of the study: Baseline seropositives among AZD1222 recipients totaled only six or seven.

From germline, CDR1 is MNHEY and CDR2 SMNVEV (reference sequence). V gave up 0 bases and J gave up 4 bases, with 14 bases separating them. The CDR3 contains 16 residues. Method: immunoSEQ multiplex PCR; TCRdb's copy keeps in-frame clones and lacks some. This sample yields about 51,000 clones, of which approximately 90% are seen a single time; around 1.1% belongs to the top ten. This sample comprised peripheral blood, obtained 28 days after the second AZD1222 dose. This sequence originates from an adult who received the AZD1222 COVID-19 vaccine. The V gene is TRBV27, the J gene TRBJ2-3; D is possibly TRBD1 or TRBD2 (5 bases each). The CDR3 sequence: CASSLSAGSGADTQYF. CDR3 coding DNA: TGTGCCAGCAGTTTATCGGCAGGGAGTGGCGCAGATACGCAGTATTTT.